This T cell receptor (beta chain) was sequenced during a study of T cell responses to AZD1222 COVID-19 vaccine. Whole-study results and caveats: No repertoire was sampled before or during the peak T cell response, only after it. Increased Spike-specific TCR breadth and depth were observed after two AZD1222 doses. Regions 160-218 and 743-854 held dominance among vaccine-associated CD4 TCRs, which spanned spike.

Trimming pared 1 base from V and 1 base from J, leaving 5 bases between. The length of the CDR3 is 12 residues. CDR1 and CDR2 (germline): GTSNPN, SVGIG (reference sequence). This clone was found once. Its antigen is not identified. Clones were read by immunoSEQ multiplex PCR, and TCRdb kept only the in-frame ones, dropping some. The top ten clones hold 3.5% to 5.5% of a sample with approximately 180,000 clones, about nine tenths of them seen once. This chain uses TRBV30 with TRBJ2-7, with a weak D call TRBD2 (5 bases). The clonotype originates from an adult who received the MenACWY meningococcal vaccine as a control. The sample consisted of peripheral blood, taken 28 days after the second dose of the MenACWY control vaccine. CDR3 bases: TGTGCCTGGAGTGGGGAGTCCTACGAGCAGTACTTC. It specifies CAWSGESYEQYF.